This T cell receptor beta chain came from a study of blood T cell repertoires in COVID-19. Study summary: Italy, Spain and the United States were the sources of the convalescent and acute COVID-19 samples. The analysed material was cDNA or gDNA that came from T cells, B-cell-depleted T cells, or PBMCs.

Per the original methods: Amplified reference gene primers provided the basis for estimating nucleated cell counts. The method was immunoSEQ multiplex PCR; TCRdb's version includes in-frame clones alone and lacks a portion of them. V, J and clone size derive from that table, while D and trimming were established from the DNA sequence. The repertoire holds under 250,000 clones, about 80% seen once, with about 9.6% in the top ten. The sequence derives from a man older than 75 with acute or convalescent COVID-19. Sequencing used peripheral blood.

CDR3 coding DNA: TGTGCCAGCAAGGGCCCGGGACAGGGCAGTCAGCCCCAGCATTTT. Protein product: CASKGPGQGSQPQHF. This chain connects TRBV6-5 to TRBJ1-5, with TRBD1 matching over 9 bases. V lost 7 bases and J lost 6; bases outside the gene matches: 10. The germline CDR1 and CDR2 sequences are MNHEY and SVGAGI. The CDR3 is 15 residues long.